This T cell receptor beta chain was captured by sequencing in a study of cytomegalovirus exposure and HLA in healthy donors. V was pared by 0 bases and J by 7 bases, with 11 bases of the junction left unmatched. Germline CDR1 reads MGHDK; CDR2 reads SYGVNS. The length of the CDR3 is 18 residues. Study findings and constraints: Among TCR beta chains, those listed as cytomegalovirus-associated numbered more than 150. In vitro work confirmed that a few CMV-associated chains recognize CMV antigens. Reports credit the classifier with highly specific, highly sensitive diagnosis of cytomegalovirus status. Rarity held for most TCR sequences, but there were some public TCRs that occurred in many donors.

This clone was recorded once. Its antigen remains unidentified. Data came from immunoSEQ multiplex PCR; TCRdb stores just in-frame clones and leaves some out. The table includes 250,000 to 300,000 clones, nearly 90% detected once. The V call is TRBV25-1, the J call TRBJ1-6; the match to TRBD1 covers 8 bases. This clonotype originated in a woman younger than 30 in good health and CMV-seronegative. Input material: PBMCs. CDR3 nucleotides: TGTGCCAGCAGTGAATACCCTCCAGGGGCAGGGGGCAATTCACCCCTCCACTTT. Amino acids: CASSEYPPGAGGNSPLHF.